The T cell receptor beta chain described here comes from a study of blood T cell repertoires in COVID-19. Study summary: Italy, Spain and the United States were the sources of the convalescent and acute COVID-19 samples. PBMCs, B-cell-depleted T cells, or T cells provided the cDNA or gDNA that made up the material.

Libraries were prepared by immunoSEQ multiplex PCR; TCRdb keeps only in-frame clonotypes and omits some of them. This sample has a few hundred thousand clones; 70% to 85% occur once, and the top ten carry under 1.5%. V shed 0 bases and J shed 7 bases, with 16 bases lying between them. The CDR3 runs to 16 residues. Germline CDR1 reads GTSNPN; CDR2 reads SVGIG (reference sequence). The TCR originated in a middle-aged woman who had recovered from COVID-19. Sample: peripheral blood. This chain uses TRBV30 with TRBJ1-6; D is perhaps TRBD1 (5 bases). The DNA for the CDR3 is TGTGCCTGGAGTGTACGTCCAGGGAGGCGCAATTCACCCCTCCACTTT. This translates into CAWSVRPGRRNSPLHF.